One and the same sample provided the 5 T cell receptor beta chains below, sequenced in a study of spatial heterogeneity in lung cancer. In TCRdb, the 5' RACE reads were re-called with MiXCR into one record per CDR3 protein. The sample has nearly 50,000 distinct CDR3 sequences; less than 9% are singletons. Time point here: sample taken at primary tumor resection. Unsorted whole RNA from tumor, nontumor lung or frozen PBMC underwent sequencing. The material was PBMCs, obtained at surgery. These receptors were obtained from a female donor with early-stage non-small cell lung cancer.

This clonotype was seen only a few times. V gene TRBV20-1 combines with J gene TRBJ2-7; 10 positions match TRBD2. Per the germline V gene, CDR1 is DFQATT and CDR2 is SNEGSKA (reference sequence). The ends lost 0 bases at V and 0 bases at J; junction bases unmatched: 2. This CDR3 comprises 15 residues. The CDR3 loop is CSARDLAGGSYEQYF. In DNA, the CDR3 is TGCAGTGCTAGAGATTTAGCGGGGGGCTCCTACGAGCAGTACTTC.

The rearrangement uses TRBV15 and TRBJ2-1; possible D gene TRBD2, 7 bases. Germline assignment: CDR1 LNHNV and CDR2 YYDKDF (reference sequence). V was cut by 0 bases and J by 0 bases, with 12 bases left in between. The CDR3 runs 17 residues. CDR3 nucleotides: TGTGCCACCAGCAGAGATCGAAGGGGGGGCTCCTACAATGAGCAGTTCTTC. The encoded protein is CATSRDRRGGSYNEQFF.

This clonotype occurred many times. The chain has TRBV24-1 and TRBJ1-1, with a tentative D call TRBD1 (6 bases). V was trimmed by 0 bases and J by 5 bases, leaving 15 bases between them. The germline gives CDR1 KGHDR, CDR2 SFDVKD. The CDR3 runs 16 residues. CDR3 sequence (DNA): TGTGCCACCAGTGATTTGCTGCCAGGGGCAAGGACTGAAGCTTTCTTT. Translation: CATSDLLPGARTEAFF.

This clonotype was seen repeatedly, ten times or more. The gene calls are TRBV6-2 or TRBV6-3 and TRBJ1-1; TRBD1 might be the D (6 bases). The germline gives CDR1 MNHEY, CDR2 SVGEGT. Trimming took off 6 bases at V and 4 bases at J, with 15 bases between the two ends. The CDR3 length is 14 residues. CDR3 nucleotides: TGTGCCAGCAGGGCAGGGGTGATTGGCACTGAAGCTTTCTTT. Its protein product is CASRAGVIGTEAFF.

The chain links TRBV6-2 or TRBV6-3 to TRBJ2-2, with a tentative D call TRBD1 (6 bases). The CDR3 is 13 amino acids. The germline V gene has CDR1 MNHEY and CDR2 SVGEGT. V dropped 3 bases and J dropped 7 bases, with 9 bases sitting between them. The CDR3 region has the DNA TGTGCCAGCAGTTATACAGGGTTCGGGGAGCTGTTTTTT. It specifies CASSYTGFGELFF.